These 14 T cell receptor beta chains came from one sample sequenced in a study of blood T cell repertoires in COVID-19. The repertoire was sequenced with immunoSEQ multiplex PCR; TCRdb's copy has only in-frame clones and lacks some. The sample carries approximately 60,000 clones, 90% to 95% recorded once. What was sequenced was peripheral blood. These receptors all come from a man between 65 and 79 years old with active COVID-19.

V and J are TRBV5-1 and TRBJ2-2, with 8 bases aligning to TRBD1. The CDR3 covers 16 residues. The V segment lost 4 bases and the J segment 1 base; nucleotides outside the gene matches: 6. Germline V lookup: CDR1 SGHRS, CDR2 YFSETQ. Here the CDR3 DNA reads TGCGCCAGCAGCCCCAGACAGGGGCGGAACACCGGGGAGCTGTTTTTT. Protein product: CASSPRQGRNTGELFF.

V gene TRBV5-1 combines with J gene TRBJ2-3; 14 bases are a match to TRBD2. The CDR3 spans 17 residues. The V gene end was trimmed by 6 bases and the J gene end by 1 base; junction bases not matched to a gene: 7. Germline V gene data show CDR1 as SGHRS and CDR2 as YFSETQ. The CDR3 DNA is TGCGCCAGCATCGCTCCGGGACTAGCGGGGGGCACAGATACGCAGTATTTT. This encodes CASIAPGLAGGTDTQYF.

The chain has TRBV20-1 and TRBJ1-2; D is possibly TRBD1 (5 bases). V was cut by 3 bases and J by 4 bases, with 15 bases left in between. The germline CDR1 and CDR2 sequences are DFQATT and SNEGSKA (reference sequence). This CDR3 is built from 14 residues. DNA for the CDR3: TGCAGTGCTAGTTCTTGGCAGGGCATCTATGGCTACACCTTC. Translated, it gives CSASSWQGIYGYTF.

V is TRBV5-6 and J is TRBJ1-2; D gene ambiguous. CDR1 and CDR2 (germline): SGHDT, YYEEEE. CDR3 length: 13 amino acids. V lost 0 bases, J lost 4 bases, and 7 bases lay in between. For the CDR3, the DNA is TGTGCCAGCAGCTTGGTGGCGGTCTATGGCTACACCTTC. Amino acid sequence: CASSLVAVYGYTF.

The chain links TRBV11-3 to TRBJ2-1, with TRBD2 matching 14 bases. From germline, CDR1 is SGHNT and CDR2 YENEEA. The CDR3 runs to 15 residues. Trimming cost V 5 bases and J 12 bases; bases outside gene matches: 9. CDR3 amino acids: CASSEGLAGAEGQFF. Written as DNA, the CDR3 is TGTGCCAGCAGCGAGGGACTAGCGGGGGCCGAGGGGCAGTTCTTC.

V gene TRBV7-2 combines with J gene TRBJ2-3; 11 bases line up with TRBD2. V lost 4 bases, J lost 7 bases, and 7 bases stayed unmatched. Germline V gene lookup returns CDR1 SGHTA and CDR2 FQGNSA. The CDR3 totals 15 residues. The CDR3 DNA sequence: TGTGCCAGCAGCTCCACCGGGACTAGCGGAAATACGCAGTATTTT. Translated, it gives CASSSTGTSGNTQYF.

This chain links TRBV15 with TRBJ1-2, with a possible D match to TRBD1 (5 bases). Trimming removed 0 bases at V and 3 bases at J, with 14 bases between. CDR1 LNHNV and CDR2 YYDKDF come from the germline V gene (reference sequence). This CDR3 is built from 16 residues. CDR3 sequence: CATSRDRGQGYYGYTF. The DNA of the CDR3 is TGTGCCACCAGCAGAGATCGTGGGCAGGGTTACTATGGCTACACCTTC.

This sequence joins TRBV11-3 and TRBJ2-3; D call uncertain. Germline CDR1 is SGHNT and CDR2 is YENEEA. The CDR3 covers 12 residues. V was clipped by 3 bases and J by 6 bases, with 7 bases between them. The CDR3 spells CASSFGLDTQYF. For the CDR3, the DNA is TGTGCCAGCAGCTTTGGGCTCGATACGCAGTATTTT.

The V and J genes are TRBV6-5 and TRBJ1-6, with D possibly being TRBD1 (5 bases). The length of the CDR3 is 14 residues. Germline values: CDR1 MNHEY, CDR2 SVGAGI. The V end was cut by 6 bases, the J end by 11 bases, with 17 bases between. The CDR3 sequence: CASSEGLPFPPLHF. The DNA for the CDR3 is TGTGCCAGCAGCGAGGGACTGCCCTTCCCACCCCTCCACTTT.

The chain uses TRBV5-6 and TRBJ1-3; 8 nucleotides line up with TRBD1. The V segment lost 3 bases and the J segment 0 bases; nucleotides outside the gene matches: 8. This CDR3 is 17 amino acids long. Per germline, CDR1 SGHDT and CDR2 YYEEEE. For the CDR3, the DNA is TGTGCCAGCAGCTCTTGGACAGGGCACAACTCTGGAAACACCATATATTTT. The encoded protein is CASSSWTGHNSGNTIYF.

The genes are TRBV6-1 and TRBJ2-5; tentative D call: TRBD2 (6 bases). There are 13 residues in the CDR3. Trimming shortened V by 2 bases and J by 5 bases, and 9 bases separated the two germline ends. Germline CDR1 MNHNS, CDR2 SASEGT. The CDR3 region is CASSEPGVETQYF. The CDR3 DNA sequence: TGTGCCAGCAGTGAACCGGGAGTGGAGACCCAGTACTTC.

This clone occurred once. This rearrangement joins TRBV6-5 to TRBJ1-2, with 7 nucleotides matching TRBD1. This CDR3 has 14 residues. With V trimmed by 4 bases and J by 4 bases, 6 bases remained unmatched. CDR1 is MNHEY, CDR2 SVGAGI, per germline. CDR3 amino acids: CASSSTGSGYGYTF. As DNA, the CDR3 is TGTGCCAGCAGTTCGACAGGGTCCGGCTATGGCTACACCTTC.

The J gene is TRBJ2-1, the V gene TRBV6-2 or TRBV6-3, with 10 bases lining up with TRBD2. Germline assignment: CDR1 MNHEY and CDR2 SVGEGT. The CDR3 spans 14 residues. V dropped 6 bases and J dropped 6; count of bases not matched to a gene: 5. CDR3 region: CASSHSGGPNEQFF. The CDR3 DNA sequence: TGTGCCAGCAGCCATAGCGGGGGGCCCAATGAGCAGTTCTTC.

This chain joins TRBV28 and TRBJ1-2, with TRBD1 matching over 9 bases. V was clipped by 5 bases and J by 4 bases; unmatched bases: 14. The CDR3 runs to 17 residues. Germline CDR1 reads MDHEN; CDR2 reads SYDVKM. This CDR3 reads CASSPTVQGAFGYGYTF. CDR3 DNA: TGTGCCAGCAGTCCGACCGTACAGGGGGCGTTCGGCTATGGCTACACCTTC.